The 18 T cell receptor beta chains below all came from one sample that was sequenced in a study of PD-1 blockade in classical Hodgkin lymphoma. Sequenced by immunoSEQ multiplex PCR; TCRdb stores in-frame clones only, minus some. The table has about 2,400 clones, over 70% seen once. The time point is: newly diagnosed, previously untreated cHL patient sample. The CD8+ T cells came from thawed PBMCs through magnetic negative selection. The sample taken for sequencing was CD8+ T cells from blood. The receptors here all came from a human donor with classical Hodgkin lymphoma.

The chain carries TRBV5-8 and TRBJ2-3; the D is unclear. V shed 2 bases and J shed 2 bases, with 6 bases lying between them. This CDR3 has 13 amino acids. Per germline, CDR1 SGHTS and CDR2 YDEGEE. The DNA for the CDR3 is TGTGCCAGCAGCTTCGGTTACACAGATACGCAGTATTTT. Translated, it gives CASSFGYTDTQYF.

This clone is large by share. The genes are TRBV7-9 and TRBJ2-1; 13 bases are a match to TRBD2. J lost 4 bases, V lost 5 bases, and 8 bases had no gene match. Germline CDR1 is SEHNR and CDR2 is FQNEAQ (reference sequence). This CDR3 region has 17 residues. Here the CDR3 reads CASSPFGGLAGYNEQFF. The CDR3 DNA sequence: TGTGCCAGCAGCCCCTTCGGGGGACTAGCGGGGTACAATGAGCAGTTCTTC.

The rearrangement joins TRBV2 to TRBJ2-1; no firm D call. Trimming took 7 bases from V and 0 from J, leaving 10 bases between them. The CDR3 runs to 14 residues. Per the germline V gene, CDR1 is SNHLY and CDR2 is FYNNEI. The CDR3, as DNA: TGTGCCAGCAAGATCTACTCCTCCTACAATGAGCAGTTCTTC. Its translation is CASKIYSSYNEQFF. Full variable domain (missing parts from reference TRBV2 and TRBJ2-1): EPEVTQTPSHQVTQMGQEVILRCVPISNHLYFYWYRQILGQKVEFLVSFYNNEISEKSEIFDDQFSVERPDGSNFTLKIRSTKLEDSAMYFCASKIYSSYNEQFFGPGTRLTVL.

This sequence joins TRBV7-8 and TRBJ2-1, with TRBD2 matching over 7 bases. Germline assignment: CDR1 SGHVS and CDR2 FQNEAQ. V lost 5 bases and J lost 5; bases outside the gene matches: 9. The CDR3 is made up of 15 amino acids. The CDR3 here is CASSPLTGGNNEQFF. CDR3 sequence (DNA): TGTGCCAGCAGCCCTCTTACGGGAGGTAACAATGAGCAGTTCTTC.

The chain has TRBV5-4 and TRBJ2-6, with D unclear. The CDR3 is 15 amino acids. In germline, CDR1 is SGHNT, CDR2 YYREEE (reference sequence). The V gene lost 4 bases and the J gene lost 2 bases, with 10 bases spanning the gap. The CDR3 is CASSPPRTGANVLTF. CDR3 bases: TGTGCCAGCAGCCCCCCGAGGACTGGGGCCAACGTCCTGACTTTC.

V usage is TRBV5-1 and J usage is TRBJ2-1; the match to TRBD2 covers 13 bases. V was pared by 4 bases and J by 9 bases, with 10 bases of the junction left unmatched. From germline, CDR1 is SGHRS and CDR2 YFSETQ. The CDR3 sequence is 16 residues long. The CDR3 protein is CASSPRTSGSISEQFF. In DNA, the CDR3 is TGCGCCAGCAGCCCTCGGACTAGCGGGAGTATTAGTGAGCAGTTCTTC.

The chain couples TRBV6-1 to TRBJ2-1; D perhaps matches TRBD2 (6 bases). Per the germline V gene, CDR1 is MNHNS and CDR2 is SASEGT. The CDR3 contains 15 residues. The ends were cut back, 1 base at V and 0 bases at J, with 7 bases in the middle. CDR3 sequence reads: CASSEVGGSYNEQFF. Here the CDR3 DNA reads TGTGCCAGCAGTGAAGTCGGGGGCTCCTACAATGAGCAGTTCTTC.

The chain employs TRBV7-2 and TRBJ2-1, with 7 bases aligning to TRBD2. V was clipped by 6 bases and J by 7 bases; unmatched bases: 6. Germline values: CDR1 SGHTA, CDR2 FQGNSA. CDR3 length: 13 amino acids. CDR3 bases: TGTGCCAGCAGTTCCGGGGGGAGGAATGAGCAGTTCTTC. Translated, it gives CASSSGGRNEQFF.

The chain uses TRBV27 and TRBJ1-5; tentative D call: TRBD1 (6 bases). This CDR3 has 14 residues. V dropped 5 bases and J dropped 6 bases, with 14 bases sitting between them. CDR1 and CDR2 from the germline V gene are MNHEY and SMNVEV (reference sequence). The CDR3 DNA reads TGTGCCAGCAGTCACCAGGGGAACCGTCAGCCCCAGCATTTT. It is translated as CASSHQGNRQPQHF.

The V call is TRBV21-1, the J call TRBJ1-6; the table calls TRBD1, which could not be checked here. TRBV21-1 is deemed a pseudogene. The CDR3 covers 14 residues. The CDR3 coding sequence is TGTGCCAGCAGCTTCCGGACAGGGAATTCACCCCTCCACTTT. The encoded protein is CASSFRTGNSPLHF.

The V call is TRBV28, the J call TRBJ2-7, with D uncertain. The CDR3 has 12 amino acids. V lost 6 bases to trimming and J lost 5 bases, with 11 bases between them. Germline CDR1 is MDHEN and CDR2 is SYDVKM. The CDR3: CASRALVHEQYF. In DNA, the CDR3 is TGTGCCAGCAGAGCCTTGGTGCACGAGCAGTACTTC.

CDR3 protein: CASLSSTDTQYF. In nucleotides, the CDR3 is TGTGCCAGCTTATCTAGCACAGATACGCAGTATTTT. The V gene is TRBV5-8, the J gene TRBJ2-3; D call uncertain. The CDR3 totals 12 residues. V lost 7 bases to trimming and J lost 0 bases, with 6 bases between them. Germline V gene data show CDR1 as SGHTS and CDR2 as YDEGEE.

This chain connects TRBV2 to TRBJ1-2; a weak D match, TRBD1 (6 bases). Germline CDR1 reads SNHLY; CDR2 reads FYNNEI. This CDR3 spans 14 amino acids. The ends were cut back, 4 bases at V and 8 bases at J, with 17 bases in the middle. CDR3 in DNA: TGTGCCAGCAGTGGGGGGCGGGCGTTTCAAGGCTACACCTTC. As protein: CASSGGRAFQGYTF.

The chain recombines TRBV11-1 with TRBJ1-2; D might be TRBD1 (5 bases). Trimming shortened V by 1 base and J by 4 bases, and 16 bases separated the two germline ends. The CDR3 sequence is 16 residues long. CDR1 and CDR2 (germline): SGHAT, FQDESV (reference sequence). In DNA, the CDR3 is TGTGCCAGCAGCTTAGTGACGTCCGGGGGAGTCTATGGCTACACCTTC. This gives the protein CASSLVTSGGVYGYTF.

The V gene is TRBV27, the J gene TRBJ2-7; D tentatively fits TRBD1 or TRBD2 (5 bases each). The V end lost 6 bases, the J end lost 6 bases, and 9 bases lay between the germline ends. Germline V gives CDR1 MNHEY, CDR2 SMNVEV (reference sequence). The CDR3 is 11 amino acids. CDR3 sequence (DNA): TGTGCCAGCAGCCATGGGGGCGAGCAGTACTTC. Residues: CASSHGGEQYF.

A few counts support this clone. The chain uses TRBV5-6 and TRBJ2-2; tentatively, D is TRBD2 (5 bases). Germline V gives CDR1 SGHDT, CDR2 YYEEEE. Trimming cost V 1 base and J 7 bases, with 8 bases left between them. The CDR3 is made up of 13 amino acids. The CDR3 here is CASSLLGDGELFF. Here the CDR3 DNA reads TGTGCCAGCAGCTTGCTGGGAGACGGGGAGCTGTTTTTT.

The chain is built from TRBV5-1 and TRBJ2-7, with TRBD1 identical over 10 bases. Germline CDR1 reads SGHRS; CDR2 reads YFSETQ. V lost 4 bases and J lost 4; bases outside the gene matches: 8. The CDR3 loop spans 15 amino acids. Here the CDR3 DNA reads TGCGCCAGCAGCCCGTACCGGGACAGGGGTTACGAGCAGTACTTC. Its protein is CASSPYRDRGYEQYF.

The chain joins TRBV2 to TRBJ2-7, with 7 nucleotides matching TRBD1. V trimming: 3 bases; J trimming: 3 bases; junction bases outside the gene matches: 5. The CDR3 length is 14 residues. Germline CDR1 SNHLY, CDR2 FYNNEI. CDR3 region: CASSELTGLYEQYF. CDR3 nucleotides: TGTGCCAGCAGTGAGCTGACAGGGCTCTACGAGCAGTACTTC.